This T cell receptor (beta chain) stems from a study of T cell responses to AZD1222 COVID-19 vaccine. Sequencing used immunoSEQ multiplex PCR; TCRdb keeps in-frame clones, though not all of them. The data show 150,000 to 200,000 clones, with around 87% seen just once and around 2.5% held by the top ten. V dropped 6 bases and J dropped 6 bases, with 11 bases sitting between them. The CDR3 covers 12 residues. Germline V gene data show CDR1 as MGHDK and CDR2 as SYGVNS. The study's findings and limits: Repertoires were collected only later (after the peak T cell response had occurred).

About this clone itself: What it binds is not known.

The receptor was derived from an adult in good health. This specimen was peripheral blood, taken on day 0 of MenACWY control vaccination. The chain employs TRBV25-1 and TRBJ1-2, with D possibly TRBD1 on 6 matching bases. CDR3 DNA sequence: TGTGCCAGCAGCCAGGGGCCCCATGGCTACACCTTC. Amino acids: CASSQGPHGYTF.